These T cell receptor beta chains were read from a single sample in a study of blood T cells in healthy people across ages. One entry per CDR3 protein results from TCRdb running MiXCR on the 5' RACE reads. The sample includes roughly 680,000 distinct CDR3 sequences, around 21% of them seen just once. Sequencing was performed on blood. The source of these receptors is a man in his 70s in good health. The CDR3 runs from the conserved cysteine through the conserved F or W. The order of the fields is J gene, clone size, D gene, V gene, CDR3 DNA, CDR3 protein. The D gene is left open where the match is weak. The size entry is marked missing in some rows and otherwise reads once, few, many or a size class.

TRBJ2-5 few . TRBV5-1 TGTGCCAGCAGCTTAGGGACTCTGCAAGAGACCCAGTACTTC CASSLGTLQETQYF
TRBJ2-1 . . TRBV7-2 TGTGCCAGCAGCCTACTAGGTCGGTACAATGAGCAGTTCTTC CASSLLGRYNEQFF
TRBJ1-5 few . TRBV7-2 TGTGCCAGCAGCGCGGACACTCATCAGCCCCAGCATTTT CASSADTHQPQHF
TRBJ2-5 few . TRBV20-1 TGCAGTGCTAGGGCTAGCCTCCAAGAGACCCAGTACTTC CSARASLQETQYF
TRBJ2-5 . TRBD2 TRBV20-1 TGCAGTGCAACGACCGGGACTAGCATACAAGAGACCCAGTACTTC CSATTGTSIQETQYF
TRBJ2-1 many TRBD2 TRBV7-2 TGTGCCAGCAGCTTCAAACCGGGACTAGCGGGAGGGCCCCCCAATGAGCAGTTCTTC CASSFKPGLAGGPPNEQFF
TRBJ2-4 . TRBD1 TRBV2 TGTGCCAGCAGTCTAGACAGGGCGGCCAAAAACGTTCAGTACTTC CASSLDRAAKNVQYF
TRBJ1-5 . . TRBV5-6 TGTGCCAGCAGCCGATTCCCCAATAGCAATCAGCCCCAGCATTTT CASSRFPNSNQPQHF
TRBJ2-1 . TRBD2 TRBV6-2/TRBV6-3 TGTGCCAGCACCGGACTAGCGGGAAGAGGTTCCTACAATGAGCAGTTCTTC CASTGLAGRGSYNEQFF
TRBJ2-3 few . TRBV20-1 TGCAGTGCCGTACCGGGGCAGATCACAGATACGCAGTATTTT CSAVPGQITDTQYF
TRBJ1-2 few . TRBV5-6 TGTGCCAGCAGCTCGTCTCGTCTAGATGAGGTCGACTATGGCTACACCTTC CASSSSRLDEVDYGYTF
TRBJ2-3 . TRBD2 TRBV12-3/TRBV12-4 TGTGCCAGCAGAAACTTCTGGACTAGCGGGAGAGCAGATGTGGAGTATTTT CASRNFWTSGRADVEYF
TRBJ2-7 . TRBD2 TRBV27 TGTGCCAGCAGTGAAGGGACTACCTACGAGCAGTACTTC CASSEGTTYEQYF
TRBJ2-1 . TRBD1 TRBV7-2 TGTGCCAGCAGCCTACAGAGTCCCGGGACAGGGTTCCGGCAGTTCTTC CASSLQSPGTGFRQFF
TRBJ1-4 few . TRBV28 TGTGCCAGCAGTTCGAACAGGGCTAATGAAAAACTGTTTTTT CASSSNRANEKLFF
TRBJ2-3 . . TRBV20-1 TGCAGTGCTAGTGGTCGTCAGGGGTCCACAGATACGCAGTATTTT CSASGRQGSTDTQYF
TRBJ2-7 . . TRBV20-1 TGCAGTGTAACAGCGCCCACCTACGAGCAGTACTTC CSVTAPTYEQYF
TRBJ1-4 . TRBD1 TRBV2 TGTGCCAGCAGTGGTAACAGGGGGGTGAATGAAAAACTGTTTTTT CASSGNRGVNEKLFF
TRBJ1-5 . . TRBV7-7 TGTGCTAGCAGCTTAGCACTGGGGGGGCCCCAGCATTTT CASSLALGGPQHF
TRBJ1-1 many . TRBV12-3/TRBV12-4 TGTGCCAGCAGCTTTACAGCCAACACTGAAGCTTTCTTT CASSFTANTEAFF
TRBJ2-7 few . TRBV3-1 TGTGCCAGCAGCCAATCGGACAGAATGAGCTCCTACGAGCAGTACTTC CASSQSDRMSSYEQYF
TRBJ2-5 few . TRBV5-1 TGCGCCAGCAGCTTGGGGCAGCCTCCACAAGAGACCCAGTACTTC CASSLGQPPQETQYF
TRBJ2-2 . . TRBV27 TGTGCCAGCAGTTTATTCAGTGGGCCCGGGGAGCTGTTTTTT CASSLFSGPGELFF
TRBJ1-4 few . TRBV28 TGTGCCAGCAGTTCCCGGGACAAACTGTTTTTT CASSSRDKLFF
TRBJ1-2 many . TRBV20-1 TGCAGTGCTAGAGAGGTTGGGAGAACCTATGGCTACACCTTC CSAREVGRTYGYTF
TRBJ1-2 . . TRBV29-1 TGCAGCGTCAGGGATGGGACGCTCAACTATGGCTACACCTTC CSVRDGTLNYGYTF
TRBJ2-3 few TRBD2 TRBV4-2 TGTGCCAGCAGCCAAGTCTCTAGCGGGACGACAGATACGCAGTATTTT CASSQVSSGTTDTQYF
TRBJ2-1 few TRBD2 TRBV4-1 TGCGCCAGCAGCCTATCCGGGACTAGCGGGGGGAATGAGCAGTTCTTC CASSLSGTSGGNEQFF
TRBJ2-1 . TRBD2 TRBV20-1 TGCAGTGCTAGAAACCGACGGACCTTAGCGGGAGGGTACTACAATGAGCAGTTCTTC CSARNRRTLAGGYYNEQFF
TRBJ2-1 . TRBD2 TRBV5-1 TGCGCCAGCAGCTTGTGGAGCGGGAGGTCCTCCTACAATGAGCAGTTCTTC CASSLWSGRSSYNEQFF
TRBJ2-7 . TRBD1 TRBV14 TGTGCCAGCAACCAGTTGACAGGGGGTAACGAGCAGTACTTC CASNQLTGGNEQYF
TRBJ2-7 . . TRBV3-1 TGTGCCAGCAGCCCATCACGGGGATCTGCCTACGAGCAGTACTTC CASSPSRGSAYEQYF
TRBJ2-6 many TRBD1 TRBV9 TGTGCCAGCAGCGTAGAGGAGACAGGGGGGGACTCTGGGGCCAACGTCCTGACTTTC CASSVEETGGDSGANVLTF
TRBJ2-3 . . TRBV7-9 TGTGCCAGCAGCCCTCCTGGACTAATCCGCACAGATACGCAGTATTTT CASSPPGLIRTDTQYF
TRBJ2-5 . . TRBV5-4 TGTGCCAGCAGCTTTCGGGCAGGGGGGTTTGGTGAGACCCAGTACTTC CASSFRAGGFGETQYF
TRBJ2-2 . . TRBV5-1 TGCGCCAGCATGGGCCTGGCAGGGTCCGGCGGGGAGCTGTTTTTT CASMGLAGSGGELFF
TRBJ2-5 few TRBD2 TRBV7-2 TGTGCCAGCAGCTTAAGGACTAGAGGAGAGACCCAGTACTTC CASSLRTRGETQYF
TRBJ2-1 . TRBD2 TRBV7-9 TGTGCCAGCACCCCACGGACTAGCGGGAGTGGAGATGAGCAGTTCTTC CASTPRTSGSGDEQFF
TRBJ2-5 few TRBD1 TRBV10-3 TGTGCCATCAGTGGCAGACCGGGACAGCAGTCTCAAGAGACCCAGTACTTC CAISGRPGQQSQETQYF
TRBJ2-7 . . TRBV9 TGTGCCAGCAGCGCCCCGACAGAGGACGAGCAGTACTTC CASSAPTEDEQYF
TRBJ1-4 few . TRBV7-9 TGTGCCAGCAGCGGCTACACCGCAACTAATGAAAAACTGTTTTTT CASSGYTATNEKLFF
TRBJ2-1 . TRBD2 TRBV29-1 TGCAGCGTTGGTAAGACTAGCGGGAGCGGGAATGAGCAGTTCTTC CSVGKTSGSGNEQFF
TRBJ2-2 . . TRBV5-1 TGCGCCAGCAGCTGGAAGGGGGCCGGGGAGCTGTTTTTT CASSWKGAGELFF
TRBJ2-5 few . TRBV7-8 TGTGCCAGCAGCTTAGTGGGATCGGAGAGGGAGACCCAGTACTTC CASSLVGSERETQYF
TRBJ2-1 . . TRBV11-1 TGTGCCAGCAGCTTAGCGGGACTGTACGATGAGCAGTTCTTC CASSLAGLYDEQFF